Shown below are 25 T cell receptor beta chains from a single sample sequenced in a study of tumor and adjacent non-tumor tissue in lung cancer. TCRbeta libraries were built with three rounds of nested PCR, modified from ARM-PCR. MiXCR, run by TCRdb on the multiplex PCR reads, gives a single entry per CDR3 protein. Here the sample spans about 75,000 distinct CDR3 sequences, about three quarters being singletons. The template was RNA from unsorted bulk tissue. The sequenced material came from lung tumor tissue. Receptors were obtained from a woman in her 50s with non-small cell lung cancer.

This clonotype was counted a single time. Since the CDR3 does not end with the conserved phenylalanine or tryptophan, this likely comes from a read error. This chain uses TRBV20-1 with TRBJ2-2; D might be TRBD1 (5 bases). Germline values: CDR1 DFQATT, CDR2 SNEGSKA (reference sequence). The CDR3 is 14 residues long. CDR3 bases: TGCTGTGCTAGAACGAACAGGATGACCGGAGAGCTGTTTTCT. Protein product: CCARTNRMTGELFS.

With respect to this clonotype: A read error may produce the germline difference seen at one junction end. The J gene is TRBJ2-2, the V gene TRBV10-1; 8 bases map to TRBD2. The CDR3 is made up of 13 amino acids. Germline values: CDR1 WNHNN, CDR2 SYGVQD (reference sequence). CDR3 residues: CSSTSGNTGELFF. Written as DNA, the CDR3 is TGCTCCAGTACTAGCGGGAACACCGGGGAGCTGTTTTTT.

In regard to this clonotype: A read error may produce the germline difference seen at one junction end. The CDR3 region is CAGSQNWTGNNEQFF. The DNA for the CDR3 is TGTGCCGGCAGCCAAAATTGGACAGGGAACAATGAGCAGTTCTTC. This sequence joins TRBV4-2 and TRBJ2-1, with 8 nucleotides matching TRBD1. The CDR3 extends over 15 amino acids. Germline CDR1 reads LGHNA; CDR2 reads YNFKEQ.

This clonotype was recorded once. The chain carries TRBV11-3 and TRBJ2-3; 7 bases line up with TRBD2. The CDR3 has 20 amino acids. Germline lookup yields CDR1 SGHNT and CDR2 YENEEA. The CDR3 spells CTGSSPPYSSSSGGTDTQYF. CDR3 nucleotide sequence: TGTACCGGCAGTTCTCCCCCTTATTCTTCCTCTAGCGGCGGCACAGATACGCAGTATTTT.

About this clonotype itself: Since the CDR3 does not end with the conserved phenylalanine or tryptophan, this likely comes from a read error. The DNA is left out, because the CDR3 cannot be placed on it with certainty; the CDR3 is given as TCRdb lists it. The rearrangement joins TRBV11-3 to TRBJ1-2. The germline V gene has CDR1 SGHNT and CDR2 YENEEA. The CDR3 has 12 amino acids, counting both end residues. CDR3 region: CATKTSCYGYTI.

Details on this clonotype: The junction shows a germline mismatch at one end, possibly a read error. The rearrangement links TRBV11-2 to TRBJ1-5; the D gene is possibly TRBD1 (6 bases). Germline V gives CDR1 SGHAT, CDR2 FQNNGV. There are 15 residues in the CDR3. CDR3: CANSVEGVSNQPQHF. The DNA of the CDR3 is TGTGCCAACAGCGTGGAGGGGGTTAGCAATCAGCCCCAGCACTTT.

A note on this clonotype: An end of the junction differs from the germline gene, which may be a read error. The chain couples TRBV6-6 to TRBJ1-4; D call uncertain. Germline V gene lookup returns CDR1 MNHNY and CDR2 SVGAGI (reference sequence). This CDR3 region has 15 residues. This chain's CDR3 is CASNYSGEVCEKLFF. DNA of the CDR3: TGTGCCAGCAATTACTCTGGAGAGGTCTGTGAAAAACTGTTTTTT.

This clonotype came up once. The gene calls are TRBV7-8 and TRBJ2-3; D remains ambiguous. From germline, CDR1 is SGHVS and CDR2 FQNEAQ. V lost 7 bases to trimming and J lost 2 bases, with 16 bases between them. The CDR3 is made up of 15 amino acids. The CDR3 is CASNSTLISTDTQYF. CDR3 sequence (DNA): TGTGCCAGCAACTCCACCCTAATCTCCACAGATACGCAGTATTTT.

Worth noting for this clonotype: One end of the junction is discordant with germline, which a read error may explain. This chain connects TRBV4-2 to TRBJ1-5, with D unresolved. Germline V gene data show CDR1 as LGHNA and CDR2 as YNFKEQ. The CDR3 contains 15 residues. CDR3 in DNA: TGTGCCAGTAGCCAAGACCTCACTAGCACTCAGCCCCATCATTTT. Protein sequence: CASSQDLTSTQPHHF.

In the case of this clonotype: In this CDR3 the conserved last residue, phenylalanine or tryptophan, is missing, so a read error is likely. This rearrangement joins TRBV11-3 to TRBJ2-7, with D maybe TRBD1 (5 bases). Germline V gives CDR1 SGHNT, CDR2 YENEEA. The length of the CDR3 is 13 residues. The CDR3 protein is CPSSLRRGYEQYL. CDR3 sequence (DNA): TGTCCCAGCAGCTTGAGAAGGGGCTACGAGCAGTACTTA.

This clonotype showed up just once. A much larger clone is a single base away; this may be a read error. The chain recombines TRBV20-1 with TRBJ2-1; no definite D call. Looked up from germline, CDR1 is DFQATT and CDR2 is SNEGSKA (reference sequence). CDR3 length equals 14 residues. CDR3 in amino acids: CNARDPRPYNEQFF. The CDR3 nucleotides read TGCAATGCTAGAGATCCACGCCCCTACAATGAGCAGTTCTTC.

Concerning this clonotype: This could be a read error, since a much larger clone is one nucleotide away. This chain joins TRBV6-5 and TRBJ2-7; 10 nucleotides agree with TRBD1. Per germline, CDR1 MNHEY and CDR2 SVGAGI. J lost 2 bases, V lost 7 bases, and 11 bases had no gene match. This CDR3 spans 16 amino acids. In DNA, the CDR3 is TGTGCCAGCACCAAAAGCCCCGGGACAGGGGCCTACGAGCAGTACTTC. It codes for CASTKSPGTGAYEQYF.

With respect to this clonotype: Relative to the germline gene, one junction end is altered; a read error may explain this. This chain links TRBV28 with TRBJ1-5, with 10 nucleotides matching TRBD1. This CDR3 spans 16 amino acids. Germline CDR1 is MDHEN and CDR2 is SYDVKM. The CDR3 DNA is TGTGCCAGCAGTTCCAGCGGACAGGGGGGGGGTCAGCACCAGCATTTT. It codes for CASSSSGQGGGQHQHF.

This clonotype was recorded at least ten times. V usage is TRBV6-1 and J usage is TRBJ1-4, with a weak D call TRBD1 (5 bases). The germline V gene encodes CDR1 MNHNS and CDR2 SASEGT. CDR3 length: 15 amino acids. Trimming removed 4 bases from V and 6 bases from J, with 15 bases in between. DNA for the CDR3: TGTGCCAGCAGTGGCACCCTAGCAGGGTATGAAAAACTGTTTTTT. It codes for CASSGTLAGYEKLFF.

On this clonotype: The CDR3 carries no conserved terminal phenylalanine or tryptophan, so it likely arises from a read error. This chain links TRBV6-1 with TRBJ1-3; D unresolved. This CDR3 is built from 17 residues. The germline V gene encodes CDR1 MNHNS and CDR2 SASEGT. The CDR3 reads CASSVDYWENSRNTIYS. As DNA, the CDR3 is TGTGCCAGCAGTGTTGACTATTGGGAAAACTCTAGAAACACCATATATTCT.

With respect to this clonotype: With a much larger clone just one base away, this may be a read error. This chain links TRBV24-1 with TRBJ2-1, with a possible D match to TRBD1 (5 bases). Germline lookup yields CDR1 KGHDR and CDR2 SFDVKD. The CDR3 totals 14 residues. V lost 10 bases and J lost 8, with 20 bases in between. CDR3 loop: CATSWTYAADEQFF. CDR3 DNA sequence: TGTGCCACTAGCTGGACATACGCTGCGGATGAGCAGTTCTTC.

As to this clonotype: This may arise from a read error, as a much more abundant clone is one base away. The CDR3 sequence: CSAREQLAGTYKQYF. Written as DNA, the CDR3 is TGCAGTGCTAGAGAACAACTAGCGGGAACCTACAAGCAGTACTTC. The J gene is TRBJ2-7, the V gene TRBV20-1; the match to TRBD2 covers 10 bases. In germline, CDR1 is DFQATT, CDR2 SNEGSKA (reference sequence). The CDR3 totals 15 residues.

This chain links TRBV4-1 with TRBJ2-1, with D unresolved. The germline V gene has CDR1 MGHRA and CDR2 YSYEKL. With 0 bases removed from V and 10 bases from J, the gap between germline ends came to 16 bases. This CDR3 contains 15 residues. The CDR3, as DNA: TGCGCCAGCAGCCAAGAAACTGTGGAGCGTGGGGAGCAGTTCTTC. Amino acid sequence: CASSQETVERGEQFF.

A remark on this clonotype: It is likely a read error, because the conserved phenylalanine at the end of the CDR3 is missing. V gene TRBV5-4 combines with J gene TRBJ2-1; no firm D call. Looked up from germline, CDR1 is SGHNT and CDR2 is YYREEE (reference sequence). V lost 6 bases, J lost 2 bases, and 15 bases lay in between. There are 15 residues in the CDR3. Here the CDR3 DNA reads TGTGCCAGCAAGCCCCTAGTGGGCACCTACAATGAGCAGTTCTCC. Translated: CASKPLVGTYNEQFS.

This sequence joins TRBV28 and TRBJ1-3, with D tentatively TRBD1 (5 bases). The CDR3 is 15 amino acids. Trimming removed 7 bases at V and 0 bases at J, with 13 bases between. The germline V gene has CDR1 MDHEN and CDR2 SYDVKM. The CDR3 nucleotides are TGTGCCAGCACAGTGGGTGGGGCCTCTGGAAACACCATATATTTT. Its translation is CASTVGGASGNTIYF.

Regarding this clonotype: A much more abundant neighbour one base away suggests this may be a read error. The gene calls are TRBV20-1 and TRBJ2-7; 12 nucleotides match TRBD2. The CDR3 sequence is 16 residues long. Trimming took 6 bases from V and 5 from J; bases not matched to a gene: 14. Germline CDR1 and CDR2: DFQATT and SNEGSKA (reference sequence). CDR3 DNA: TGCAGTGCCGCAGACAGGGGTCGGACTAGCGGGAACGAGCAGTACTTC. Translated: CSAADRGRTSGNEQYF.

As to this clonotype: At one boundary the junction diverges from the germline segment, which might be a read error. The chain couples TRBV6-6 to TRBJ2-3; perhaps TRBD2 as D (5 bases). The germline gives CDR1 MNHNY, CDR2 SVGAGI (reference sequence). The CDR3 has 14 amino acids. Here the CDR3 reads CASSPWESTDTQYF. The CDR3 region has the DNA TGTGCCAGCAGCCCCTGGGAGAGCACAGATACGCAATATTTT.

Notes on this clonotype: Sequence at one end of the junction differs from germline and may be a read error. This chain uses TRBV4-2 with TRBJ2-3, with 9 nucleotides matching TRBD2. Germline V gives CDR1 LGHNA, CDR2 YNFKEQ. CDR3 size: 16 residues. The CDR3 bases are TGTGCCAGCAACCAATGGACTAGCGTCGACATAGATACGCAGTATTTC. Protein product: CASNQWTSVDIDTQYF.

About this clonotype: At one boundary the junction diverges from the germline segment, which might be a read error. This chain uses TRBV6-6 with TRBJ2-7; TRBD2 aligns across 7 bases. The V gene's germline CDR1 is MNHNY and CDR2 SVGAGI (reference sequence). The length of the CDR3 is 13 residues. The CDR3 DNA reads as TGTGTCAGCAGTTACTCTGGGGACTACGAGCAGTATTTC. Residues: CVSSYSGDYEQYF.

This clonotype was found a few times. Possible read error: a much larger clone is one base away. This CDR3 is CASSLGTGRSGRDTRYF. DNA for the CDR3: TGCGCCAGCAGCTTGGGGACAGGCAGGAGCGGGAGAGATACGCGGTATTTT. The genes are TRBV5-1 and TRBJ2-3; a possible D gene is TRBD2 (8 bases). Germline lookup yields CDR1 SGHRS and CDR2 YFSETQ. The length of the CDR3 is 17 residues.